This entry lists 20 T cell receptor beta chains sequenced from one sample in a study of monozygotic twins with inflammatory bowel disease. TCRdb re-called the 5' RACE reads and catalogs CDR3 proteins one per entry, DNA excluded. The repertoire shows about 300,000 distinct CDR3 sequences; the top ten hold 5% to 6%. Sequenced sample: blood. The receptor set was obtained from a human donor with ulcerative colitis or Crohn's disease, or a healthy co-twin of an affected twin (not recorded which).

V gene TRBV12-3 or TRBV12-4 combines with J gene TRBJ1-1. The CDR3 extends over 14 amino acids. The chain's CDR3 is CASSRLTANTEAFF.

The chain carries TRBV14 and TRBJ2-3; TCRdb's D gene call, TRBD1, goes unchecked for lack of DNA. Per the germline V gene, CDR1 is SGHDN and CDR2 is FVKESK. The CDR3 totals 15 residues. CDR3 loop: CASSKATGGPGTQYF.

The J gene is TRBJ1-1, the V gene TRBV7-8; TCRdb outputs TRBD1, but without DNA this stays unchecked. CDR1 and CDR2 (germline): SGHVS, FQNEAQ. This CDR3 is 13 amino acids long. The CDR3 protein is CASSLEGGFEAFF.

The chain links TRBV25-1 to TRBJ1-2; TCRdb calls TRBD1, which cannot be checked without DNA. The CDR3 has 13 amino acids. From germline, CDR1 is MGHDK and CDR2 SYGVNS. The CDR3 is CASRDSSFYGYTF.

The V call is TRBV13, the J call TRBJ2-7; the TCRdb D gene call, TRBD2, has no DNA to confirm it. The CDR3 covers 14 residues. Looked up from germline, CDR1 is PRHDT and CDR2 is FYEKMQ (reference sequence). CDR3 in amino acids: CASSAGTSVHEQYF.

The chain links TRBV23-1 to TRBJ1-5. TRBV23-1 is labeled an ORF, and its function is uncertain. The length of the CDR3 is 12 residues. This chain's CDR3 is CASSQSGQPQHF.

The chain has TRBV19 and TRBJ2-3; TCRdb's D call, TRBD1, is unchecked because there is no DNA. The CDR3 sequence is 15 residues long. Germline-derived CDR1 and CDR2 are LNHDA and SQIVND (reference sequence). CDR3 loop: CASSNRGRRTDTQYF.

The V and J genes are TRBV24-1 and TRBJ2-1. This CDR3 contains 13 residues. Germline V gene lookup returns CDR1 KGHDR and CDR2 SFDVKD. The CDR3 spells CATSDLVGNEQFF.

This sequence joins TRBV7-3 and TRBJ2-2. CDR3 length: 13 amino acids. The germline V gene encodes CDR1 SGHTA and CDR2 FQGTGA. CDR3 in amino acids: CASRLMRTGELFF.

The genes are TRBV28 and TRBJ2-4; with no DNA, the TCRdb D assignment of TRBD1 cannot be verified. This CDR3 is built from 15 residues. Per the germline V gene, CDR1 is MDHEN and CDR2 is SYDVKM. The CDR3 is CASSPGDKAKNIQYF.

This chain uses TRBV3-1 with TRBJ2-7; TCRdb gives TRBD2 as the D gene, but with no DNA this cannot be confirmed. The CDR3 length is 16 residues. Germline values: CDR1 LGHDT, CDR2 YNNKEL (reference sequence). CDR3: CASSQESRSGSYEQYF.

This sequence joins TRBV12-3 or TRBV12-4 and TRBJ2-5; TCRdb returns TRBD2, unconfirmable since there is no DNA. The CDR3 has 15 residues. Here the CDR3 reads CASSPNSGSGETQYF.

This chain links TRBV7-2 with TRBJ1-5. CDR1 and CDR2 (germline): SGHTA, FQGNSA. This CDR3 is 14 amino acids long. CDR3 protein: CASSLWAANQPQHF.

The gene calls are TRBV7-9 and TRBJ2-1; checking the TCRdb D call of TRBD1 is not possible without DNA. The CDR3 loop spans 14 amino acids. The germline gives CDR1 SEHNR, CDR2 FQNEAQ (reference sequence). The CDR3 reads CASSRGTSYNEQFF.

The chain recombines TRBV12-3 or TRBV12-4 with TRBJ2-7; TCRdb's D gene call, TRBD1, goes unchecked for lack of DNA. The CDR3 is made up of 15 amino acids. This CDR3 reads CASRRGVQIGEAQYF.

The rearrangement uses TRBV4-3 and TRBJ2-6. The CDR3 consists of 14 residues. Germline V gene data show CDR1 as LGHNA and CDR2 as YSLEER. The CDR3: CASRPGYGANVLTF.

The gene calls are TRBV7-9 and TRBJ2-1. This CDR3 spans 11 amino acids. Looked up from germline, CDR1 is SEHNR and CDR2 is FQNEAQ (reference sequence). The CDR3 protein is CASSRHSEPFF.

V usage is TRBV5-1 and J usage is TRBJ2-5; there is no DNA to check the TCRdb D call of TRBD2. Germline V gene lookup returns CDR1 SGHRS and CDR2 YFSETQ. This CDR3 comprises 16 residues. CDR3 in amino acids: CASSLIPSGLQETQYF.

The V gene is TRBV6-2 or TRBV6-3, the J gene TRBJ2-1; TCRdb reports TRBD2, a call that lacks DNA to check it against. Germline V gene data show CDR1 as MNHEY and CDR2 as SVGEGT. CDR3 length: 11 amino acids. CDR3 sequence: CASSQRAEQFF.

The genes are TRBV27 and TRBJ1-6. Germline V gene lookup returns CDR1 MNHEY and CDR2 SMNVEV (reference sequence). This CDR3 has 12 residues. The CDR3 spells CASSPQHSPLHF.